The clone carrying this T cell receptor beta chain turned up a few times. The antigen is not known. Unique molecular identifiers had been added to the TCR beta cDNA libraries. TCRdb reprocessed the PCR reads via MiXCR and lists one record per CDR3 protein. The repertoire consists of 700,000 to 800,000 distinct CDR3 sequences, with 25% to 30% occurring once and the leading ten covering 0.5% to 0.6%. The CDR3 consists of 12 residues. The germline CDR1 and CDR2 sequences are MGHRA and YSYEKL. The ends were cut back, 1 base at V and 6 bases at J, with 7 bases in the middle. The sample comes from a study of post-analysis software for immune sequencing data. Looking at the study overall: There were relapsing-remitting, secondary progressive and progressive-relapsing multiple sclerosis among the disease courses included.

General study results and limits: Among multiple sclerosis patients, normalized Chao1 diversity was significantly below that of controls. Same-batch preparations were strongly co-clustered by F measure. TRBV5-6, TRBV5-1 and TRBV20-1 were among a handful of TRBV segments more frequent in patients than controls.

The specimen sequenced was blood. The source of this sequence is a girl aged 10-17 years with multiple sclerosis. The chain joins TRBV4-1 to TRBJ2-7; D is possibly TRBD1 or TRBD2 (5 bases each). The CDR3 loop reads CASSQVGGEQYF. CDR3 DNA: TGCGCCAGCAGCCAAGTTGGGGGCGAGCAGTACTTC.